These 5 T cell receptor beta chains came from one sample sequenced in a study of shared clonotypes between healthy human individuals. Sequencing used immunoSEQ multiplex PCR; TCRdb keeps in-frame clones, though not all of them. The top ten hold 0.3% to 0.45% of the sample, which has some 2,500,000 clones, less than 95% seen once. Sequenced material: naive CD4+ T cells from PBMCs. Sample subset: CD45RA+ positively selected. These TCRs come from a man between 18 and 35 years old in good health. Some clones in this sample may be carry-over from other donors' samples.

The chain joins TRBV7-6 to TRBJ1-3; D is unresolved. V gave up 5 bases and J gave up 5 bases, with 7 bases separating them. The germline gives CDR1 SGHVS, CDR2 FNYEAQ. The CDR3 is made up of 12 amino acids. The CDR3 coding sequence is TGTGCCAGCAGCCCCTCAAGAAACACCATATATTTT. As protein: CASSPSRNTIYF.

V and J are TRBV5-1 and TRBJ2-7; no reliable D call. The CDR3 spans 14 residues. With 0 bases removed from V and 7 bases from J, the gap between germline ends came to 14 bases. Per the germline V gene, CDR1 is SGHRS and CDR2 is YFSETQ. DNA of the CDR3: TGCGCCAGCAGCTTGGCCTCAGAGCCCTGGGAGCAGTACTTC. Amino acid sequence: CASSLASEPWEQYF.

The chain joins TRBV7-3 to TRBJ2-2; 16 bases are shared with TRBD2. Per germline, CDR1 SGHTA and CDR2 FQGTGA. The V segment lost 6 bases and the J segment 6 bases; nucleotides outside the gene matches: 4. The CDR3 extends over 16 amino acids. CDR3 bases: TGTGCCAGCAGGTCCGGGACTAGCGGGAGGGCCGGGGAGCTGTTTTTT. It is translated as CASRSGTSGRAGELFF.

The gene calls are TRBV15 and TRBJ2-5, with 11 bases identical to TRBD1. The J call may be mistaken, given a closer DNA end match to TRBJ2-7. The CDR3 runs to 15 residues. Germline V gives CDR1 LNHNV, CDR2 YYDKDF (reference sequence). CDR3 nucleotides: TGTGCCACCAGTGTAACCGGGACAGGGGGCTACGAGCAGTACTTC. Translated: CATSVTGTGGYEQYF.

This chain uses TRBV10-3 with TRBJ1-4, with 10 nucleotides matching TRBD1. V trimming: 6 bases; J trimming: 5 bases; junction bases outside the gene matches: 6. Germline CDR1 is ENHRY and CDR2 is SYGVKD. This CDR3 contains 15 residues. DNA for the CDR3: TGTGCCATCAGGCCGGGACAGGGGACAAATGAAAAACTGTTTTTT. Translation: CAIRPGQGTNEKLFF.